This TCR beta chain was captured in a study of OX40 agonist ivuxolimab in advanced cancers. Points on this clone: Its antigen is currently unknown.

Generated by immunoSEQ multiplex PCR, the TCRdb table keeps only in-frame clones and is missing some. The repertoire holds 55,000 or so clones, with approximately 86% as singletons. Trimming removed 4 bases from V and 2 bases from J, with 12 bases in between. The germline V gene encodes CDR1 SGHRS and CDR2 YFSETQ. CDR3 length: 14 amino acids. Patients with autoimmune history or systemic immunosuppression were excluded. Study-wide results and caveats: Both blood CD4+ and CD8+ T cells showed clonal growth by week 6 at 0.1 to 3.0 mg/kg. Relative to CD4+, CD8+ T cells held more expanded clones on average.

This chain uses TRBV5-1 with TRBJ1-1; D is unclear. Sequenced material: CD4+ or CD8+ T cells sorted from blood, taken in a trial of the OX40 agonist ivuxolimab. The sequence was obtained from an adult with an advanced solid tumor such as melanoma, head and neck, liver or kidney cancer. Here the CDR3 reads CASSHDNPNTEAFF. CDR3 nucleotide sequence: TGCGCCAGCAGCCATGACAACCCCAACACTGAAGCTTTCTTT. Full variable domain (outside the CDR3, taken from reference TRBV5-1 and TRBJ1-1): KAGVTQTPRYLIKTRGQQVTLSCSPISGHRSVSWYQQTPGQGLQFLFEYFSETQRNKGNFPGRFSGRQFSNSRSEMNVSTLELGDSALYLCASSHDNPNTEAFFGQGTRLTVV.